One and the same sample provided the 18 T cell receptor beta chains below, sequenced in a study of vaccination and CD4 T cells after COVID-19. Their recognized antigens are unknown. Described treatment: roughly 11-day PBMC culture with coronavirus spike peptide pools or control peptides (ViraFEST assay). The Oncomine TCR Beta short-read assay was what sequenced the DNA obtained from cultured CD4+ T cells. TCRdb reprocessed the PCR reads with MiXCR, giving one entry per CDR3 protein. The sample contains 20,000 to 25,000 distinct CDR3 sequences, around 42% of which appear only once. Sequenced material: CD4+ T cells from blood, cultured in vitro, taken before SARS-CoV-2 vaccination. These receptors all stem from a human donor who received a COVID-19 vaccine.

This clonotype was seen only a few times. V and J are TRBV12-3 or TRBV12-4 and TRBJ1-2; 7 nucleotides agree with TRBD1. J was trimmed by 3 bases and V by 3 bases; bases with no gene match: 4. The CDR3 length is 14 residues. The CDR3 DNA reads as TGTGCCAGCAGTTTTGACAGGGTATACTATGGCTACACCTTC. It specifies CASSFDRVYYGYTF.

This chain joins TRBV25-1 and TRBJ2-7, with no clear D. CDR1 and CDR2 (germline): MGHDK, SYGVNS. This CDR3 comprises 12 residues. The germline V and J ends were trimmed by 4 bases and 2 bases, with 6 bases remaining between them. CDR3 protein: CASSVGTYEQYF. The CDR3 nucleotides read TGTGCCAGCAGTGTAGGCACCTACGAGCAGTACTTC.

The J gene is TRBJ2-3, the V gene TRBV15; D remains unclear. CDR3 length: 13 residues. V shed 1 base and J shed 3 bases, with 5 bases lying between them. Germline CDR1 is LNHNV and CDR2 is YYDKDF (reference sequence). CDR3 sequence (DNA): TGTGCCACCAGCAGAGGACTGACAGATACGCAGTATTTT. Protein: CATSRGLTDTQYF.

The V gene is TRBV19, the J gene TRBJ2-7; 11 bases are a match to TRBD1. Germline loops: CDR1 LNHDA, CDR2 SQIVND (reference sequence). The length of the CDR3 is 17 residues. V shed 3 bases, J shed 1 base, and the junction held 8 bases outside the gene matches. The CDR3 loop reads CASSMGQGDLSSYEQYF. The CDR3 DNA is TGTGCCAGTAGTATGGGACAGGGGGACTTGTCATCCTACGAGCAGTACTTC.

CDR3 sequence (DNA): TGTGCCAGCTCACCAGATAGCAATCAGCCCCAGCATTTT. This gives the protein CASSPDSNQPQHF. The rearrangement uses TRBV18 and TRBJ1-5, with D uncertain. The germline CDR1 and CDR2 sequences are KGHSH and LQKENI. The CDR3 is 13 amino acids. Trimming took 2 bases from V and 0 from J, leaving 2 bases between them.

The chain couples TRBV27 to TRBJ2-1; TRBD2 agrees at 8 bases. Looked up from germline, CDR1 is MNHEY and CDR2 is SMNVEV (reference sequence). The J segment lost 4 bases and the V segment lost 2 bases, leaving 7 bases of the junction unmatched. This CDR3 is 16 amino acids long. The CDR3 protein is CASSLISGGRYNEQFF. In nucleotides, the CDR3 is TGTGCCAGCAGTTTAATTTCGGGGGGGCGTTACAATGAGCAGTTCTTC.

This rearrangement joins TRBV20-1 to TRBJ1-3; perhaps TRBD1 as D (6 bases). Trimming cost V 1 base and J 4 bases, with 17 bases left between them. The germline CDR1 and CDR2 sequences are DFQATT and SNEGSKA (reference sequence). The length of the CDR3 is 16 residues. The CDR3 protein is CSARAYRGAAGNTIYF. DNA for the CDR3: TGCAGTGCTAGAGCTTACCGGGGGGCGGCGGGAAACACCATATATTTT.

The chain has TRBV5-1 and TRBJ1-1, with 8 bases identical to TRBD1. V dropped 4 bases and J dropped 11; count of bases not matched to a gene: 4. Germline V gives CDR1 SGHRS, CDR2 YFSETQ. CDR3 size: 11 residues. The CDR3 sequence: CASSKQGVAFF. In DNA, the CDR3 is TGCGCCAGCAGCAAACAGGGGGTGGCTTTCTTT. The variable domain in full, completed from reference TRBV5-1 and TRBJ1-1, reads KAGVTQTPRYLIKTRGQQVTLSCSPISGHRSVSWYQQTPGQGLQFLFEYFSETQRNKGNFPGRFSGRQFSNSRSEMNVSTLELGDSALYLCASSKQGVAFFGQGTRLTVV.

This clonotype was found a few times. The rearrangement joins TRBV20-1 to TRBJ2-4; D could derive from TRBD1 or TRBD2 (5 bases each). The germline V gene has CDR1 DFQATT and CDR2 SNEGSKA (reference sequence). The CDR3 consists of 12 residues. V was cut by 5 bases and J by 3 bases, with 8 bases left in between. The CDR3 nucleotides read TGCAGTGCTGAGAGGGGCAAAAACATTCAGTACTTC. This sequence encodes CSAERGKNIQYF.

The CDR3 region has the DNA TGCGCCAGCAGACAGGGGTCGTCAGATACGCAGTATTTT. It specifies CASRQGSSDTQYF. V and J are TRBV5-1 and TRBJ2-3; 7 nucleotides align to TRBD1. The CDR3 runs to 13 residues. Germline V gives CDR1 SGHRS, CDR2 YFSETQ. Trimming removed 5 bases from V and 4 bases from J; junction bases left unmatched: 4.

The V and J genes are TRBV3-1 and TRBJ1-1; no firm D call. V lost 0 bases and J lost 4, with 15 bases in between. Germline assignment: CDR1 LGHDT and CDR2 YNNKEL (reference sequence). The CDR3 is made up of 16 amino acids. The CDR3 DNA is TGTGCCAGCAGCCAAGATCTCGGGCAGGTAGGCACTGAAGCTTTCTTT. Protein product: CASSQDLGQVGTEAFF.

This chain links TRBV20-1 with TRBJ1-3; D remains ambiguous. Per germline, CDR1 DFQATT and CDR2 SNEGSKA (reference sequence). V shed 2 bases and J shed 4 bases, with 6 bases lying between them. The CDR3 totals 12 residues. The CDR3 bases are TGCAGTGCTAGACTCCAGGGAAACACCATATATTTT. Translating it yields CSARLQGNTIYF.

The chain uses TRBV7-2 and TRBJ2-1, with D perhaps given as TRBD1 or TRBD2 (5 bases each). The V gene lost 2 bases and the J gene lost 8 bases, with 16 bases spanning the gap. The CDR3 is made up of 15 amino acids. The germline CDR1 and CDR2 sequences are SGHTA and FQGNSA. The CDR3: CASSLKGPGIYEQFF. The CDR3, as DNA: TGTGCCAGCAGCTTAAAGGGACCGGGGATTTATGAGCAGTTCTTC. The variable domain in full, with the rest retrieved from reference TRBV7-2 and TRBJ2-1, is GAGVSQSPSNKVTEKGKDVELRCDPISGHTALYWYRQSLGQGLEFLIYFQGNSAPDKSGLPSDRFSAERTGGSVSTLTIQRTQQEDSAVYLCASSLKGPGIYEQFFGPGTRLTVL.

This clonotype appeared a few times. The chain carries TRBV6-1 and TRBJ2-1; D might be TRBD2 (6 bases). The CDR3 has 15 amino acids. V was shortened by 6 bases and J by 8 bases, with 20 bases between the two germline ends. Germline V gene data show CDR1 as MNHNS and CDR2 as SASEGT. CDR3 sequence: CASSTGLQGLDEQFF. The CDR3 DNA follows: TGTGCCAGCAGCACGGGACTCCAAGGTTTAGATGAGCAGTTCTTC.

V is TRBV23-1 and J is TRBJ2-1; the D is unclear. TRBV23-1 is identified as an open reading frame with a role that is uncertain. The CDR3 totals 15 residues. Trimming left V 8 bases short and J 8 bases short, with 22 bases between. For the CDR3, the DNA is TGCGCCAGCGGAAAGGCCCTCAGCCAAACCCATGAGCAGTTCTTC. Its protein is CASGKALSQTHEQFF.

This clonotype was detected a few times. V and J are TRBV23-1 and TRBJ1-6; D is unresolved. TRBV23-1 is given ORF status, its function remaining uncertain. The CDR3 contains 16 residues. V was cut by 0 bases and J by 0 bases, with 6 bases left in between. This chain's CDR3 is CASSQSNSSYNSPLHF. The CDR3 DNA reads as TGCGCCAGCAGTCAATCGAACAGCTCCTATAATTCACCCCTCCACTTT.

The chain links TRBV6-1 to TRBJ2-1; D is unresolved. Trimming took off 8 bases at V and 5 bases at J, with 4 bases between the two ends. Germline loops: CDR1 MNHNS, CDR2 SASEGT. The CDR3 has 10 amino acids. DNA of the CDR3: TGTGCCAGCTCTCACAATGAGCAGTTCTTC. It encodes CASSHNEQFF.

The chain couples TRBV20-1 to TRBJ2-3; D might be TRBD1 or TRBD2, each matching 5 bases. The CDR3 consists of 14 residues. CDR1 is DFQATT and CDR2 is SNEGSKA in the germline V gene (reference sequence). V was clipped by 0 bases and J by 2 bases, with 9 bases between them. CDR3 loop: CSARDGTVTDTQYF. The CDR3 bases are TGCAGTGCTAGAGATGGGACCGTCACAGATACGCAGTATTTT.